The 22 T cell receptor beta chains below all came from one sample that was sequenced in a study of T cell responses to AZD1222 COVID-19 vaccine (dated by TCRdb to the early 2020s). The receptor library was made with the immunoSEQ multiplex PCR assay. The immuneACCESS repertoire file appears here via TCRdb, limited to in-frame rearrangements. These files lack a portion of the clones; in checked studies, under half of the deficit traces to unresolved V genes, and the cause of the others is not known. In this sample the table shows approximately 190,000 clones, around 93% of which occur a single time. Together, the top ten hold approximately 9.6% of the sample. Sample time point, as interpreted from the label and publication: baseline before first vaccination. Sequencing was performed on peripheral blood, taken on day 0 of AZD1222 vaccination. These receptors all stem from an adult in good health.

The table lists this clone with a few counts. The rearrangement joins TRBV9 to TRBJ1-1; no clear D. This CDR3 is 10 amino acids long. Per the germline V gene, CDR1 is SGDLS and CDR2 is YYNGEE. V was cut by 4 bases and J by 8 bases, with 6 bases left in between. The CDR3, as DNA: TGTGCCAGCAGCCTTCGGGAAGCTTTCTTT. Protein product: CASSLREAFF.

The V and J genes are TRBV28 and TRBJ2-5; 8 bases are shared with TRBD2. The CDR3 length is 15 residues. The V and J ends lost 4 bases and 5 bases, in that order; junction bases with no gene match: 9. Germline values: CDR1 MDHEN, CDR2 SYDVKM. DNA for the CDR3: TGTGCCAGCAGTTCCCCCCGGGGGGGAGGGGAGACCCAGTACTTC. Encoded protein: CASSSPRGGGETQYF.

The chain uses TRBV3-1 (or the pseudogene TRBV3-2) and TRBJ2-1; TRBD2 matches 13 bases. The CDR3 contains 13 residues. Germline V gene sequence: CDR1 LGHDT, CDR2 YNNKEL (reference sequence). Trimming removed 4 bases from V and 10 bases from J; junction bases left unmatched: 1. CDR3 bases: TGTGCCAGCAGCCTGGGACTAGCGGGGGAGCAGTTCTTC. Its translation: CASSLGLAGEQFF.

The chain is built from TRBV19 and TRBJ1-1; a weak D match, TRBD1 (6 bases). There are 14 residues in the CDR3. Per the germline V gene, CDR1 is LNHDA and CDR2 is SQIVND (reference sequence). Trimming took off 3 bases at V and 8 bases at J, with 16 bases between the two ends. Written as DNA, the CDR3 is TGTGCCAGTAGTATCCAGGGGTTCGAGGTGGAAGCTTTCTTT. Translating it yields CASSIQGFEVEAFF. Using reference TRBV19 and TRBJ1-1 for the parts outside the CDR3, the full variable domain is DGGITQSPKYLFRKEGQNVTLSCEQNLNHDAMYWYRQDPGQGLRLIYYSQIVNDFQKGDIAEGYSVSREKKESFPLTVTSAQKNPTAFYLCASSIQGFEVEAFFGQGTRLTVV.

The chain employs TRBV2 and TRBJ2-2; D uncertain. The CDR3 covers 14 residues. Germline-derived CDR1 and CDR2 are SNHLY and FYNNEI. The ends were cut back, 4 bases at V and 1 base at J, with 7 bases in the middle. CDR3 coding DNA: TGTGCCAGCAGTGTAGGAGTGAACACCGGGGAGCTGTTTTTT. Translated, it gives CASSVGVNTGELFF.

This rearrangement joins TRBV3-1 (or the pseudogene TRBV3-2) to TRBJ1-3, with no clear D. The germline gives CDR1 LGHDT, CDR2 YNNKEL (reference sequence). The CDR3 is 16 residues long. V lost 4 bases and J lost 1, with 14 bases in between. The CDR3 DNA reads TGTGCCAGCAGCCCTAGGGCCCTGACATCTGGAAACACCATATATTTT. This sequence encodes CASSPRALTSGNTIYF.

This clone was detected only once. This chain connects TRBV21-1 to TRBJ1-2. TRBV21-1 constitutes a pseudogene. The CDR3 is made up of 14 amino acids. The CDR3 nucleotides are TGTGCCAGCAGGGTTCTGCAGGCGGGCTATGGCTACACCTTC. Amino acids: CASRVLQAGYGYTF.

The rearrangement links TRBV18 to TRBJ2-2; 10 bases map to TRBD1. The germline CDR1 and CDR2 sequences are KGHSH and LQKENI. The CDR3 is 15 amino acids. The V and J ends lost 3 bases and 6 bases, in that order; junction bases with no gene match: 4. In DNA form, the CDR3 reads TGTGCCAGCTCACCCCTAGGACAGGGGGCCGGGGAGCTGTTTTTT. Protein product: CASSPLGQGAGELFF.

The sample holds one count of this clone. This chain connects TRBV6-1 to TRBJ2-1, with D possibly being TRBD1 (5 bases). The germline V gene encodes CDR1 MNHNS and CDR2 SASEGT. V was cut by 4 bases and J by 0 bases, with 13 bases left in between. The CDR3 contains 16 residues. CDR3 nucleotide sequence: TGTGCCAGCAGTGCAACGTACAGGAGCTCCTACAATGAGCAGTTCTTC. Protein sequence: CASSATYRSSYNEQFF.

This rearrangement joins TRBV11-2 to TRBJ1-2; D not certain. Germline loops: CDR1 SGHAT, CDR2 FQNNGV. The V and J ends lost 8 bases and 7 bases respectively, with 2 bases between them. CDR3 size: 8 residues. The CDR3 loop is CASGGYTF. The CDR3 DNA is TGTGCCAGCGGTGGCTACACCTTC.

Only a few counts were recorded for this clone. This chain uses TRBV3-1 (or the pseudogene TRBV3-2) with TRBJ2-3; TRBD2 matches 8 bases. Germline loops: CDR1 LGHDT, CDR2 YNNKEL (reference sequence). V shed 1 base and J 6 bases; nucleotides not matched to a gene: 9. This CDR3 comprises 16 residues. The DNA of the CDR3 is TGTGCCAGCAGCCAAGCCAGCGGGAGTTATGTGGATACGCAGTATTTT. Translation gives CASSQASGSYVDTQYF.

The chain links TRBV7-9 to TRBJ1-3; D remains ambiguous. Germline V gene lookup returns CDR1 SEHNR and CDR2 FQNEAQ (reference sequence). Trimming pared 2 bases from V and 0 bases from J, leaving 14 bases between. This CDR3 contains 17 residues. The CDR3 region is CASSLTQRALSGNTIYF. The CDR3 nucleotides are TGTGCCAGCAGCTTAACTCAGAGGGCACTCTCTGGAAACACCATATATTTT. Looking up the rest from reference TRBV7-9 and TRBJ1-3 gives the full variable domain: DTGVSQNPRHKITKRGQNVTFRCDPISEHNRLYWYRQTLGQGPEFLTYFQNEAQLEKSRLLSDRFSAERPKGSFSTLEIQRTEQGDSAMYLCASSLTQRALSGNTIYFGEGSWLTVV.

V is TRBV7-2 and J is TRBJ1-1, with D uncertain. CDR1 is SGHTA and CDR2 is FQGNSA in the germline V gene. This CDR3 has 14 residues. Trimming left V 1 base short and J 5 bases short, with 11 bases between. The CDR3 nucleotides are TGTGCCAGCAGCTTAGGACCCGGCCAGACTGAAGCTTTCTTT. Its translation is CASSLGPGQTEAFF.

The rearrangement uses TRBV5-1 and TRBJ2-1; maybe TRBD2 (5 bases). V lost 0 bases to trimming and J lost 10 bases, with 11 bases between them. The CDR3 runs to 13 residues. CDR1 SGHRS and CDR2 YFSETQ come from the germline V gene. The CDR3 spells CASSLESRGEQFF. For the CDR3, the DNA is TGCGCCAGCAGCTTGGAAAGCCGCGGGGAGCAGTTCTTC.

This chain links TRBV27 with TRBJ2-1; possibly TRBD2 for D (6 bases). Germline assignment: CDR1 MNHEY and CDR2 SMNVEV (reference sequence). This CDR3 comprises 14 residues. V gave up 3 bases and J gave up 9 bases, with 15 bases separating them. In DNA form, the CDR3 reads TGTGCCAGCAGTTTTTCCAGGGCGGGAAGTGAGCAGTTCTTC. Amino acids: CASSFSRAGSEQFF.

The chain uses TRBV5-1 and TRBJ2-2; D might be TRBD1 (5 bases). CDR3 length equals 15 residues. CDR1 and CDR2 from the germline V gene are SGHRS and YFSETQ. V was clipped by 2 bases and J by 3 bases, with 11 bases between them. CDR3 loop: CASSFDSLDTGELFF. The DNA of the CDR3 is TGCGCCAGCAGCTTCGACAGTTTAGACACCGGGGAGCTGTTTTTT. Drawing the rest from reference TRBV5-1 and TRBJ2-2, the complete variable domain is KAGVTQTPRYLIKTRGQQVTLSCSPISGHRSVSWYQQTPGQGLQFLFEYFSETQRNKGNFPGRFSGRQFSNSRSEMNVSTLELGDSALYLCASSFDSLDTGELFFGEGSRLTVL.

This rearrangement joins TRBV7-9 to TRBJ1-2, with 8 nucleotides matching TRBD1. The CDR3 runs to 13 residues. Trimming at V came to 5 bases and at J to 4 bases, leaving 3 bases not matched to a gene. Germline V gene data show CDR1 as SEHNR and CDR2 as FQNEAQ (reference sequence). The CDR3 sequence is CASSLDRVYGYTF. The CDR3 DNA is TGTGCCAGCAGCCTGGACAGGGTCTATGGCTACACCTTC.

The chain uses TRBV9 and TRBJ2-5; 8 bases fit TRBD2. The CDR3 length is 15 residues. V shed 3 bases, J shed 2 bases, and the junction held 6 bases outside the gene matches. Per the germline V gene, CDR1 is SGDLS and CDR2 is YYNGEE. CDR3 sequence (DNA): TGTGCCAGCAGCGCAAGCGGGAGCCGACAAGAGACCCAGTACTTC. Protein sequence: CASSASGSRQETQYF.

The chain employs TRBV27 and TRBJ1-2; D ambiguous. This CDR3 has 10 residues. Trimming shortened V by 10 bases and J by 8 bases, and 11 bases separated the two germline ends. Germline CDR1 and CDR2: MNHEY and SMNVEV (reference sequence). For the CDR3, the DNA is TGTGCCACCTTCCTGTTGGGCTACACCTTC. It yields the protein CATFLLGYTF.

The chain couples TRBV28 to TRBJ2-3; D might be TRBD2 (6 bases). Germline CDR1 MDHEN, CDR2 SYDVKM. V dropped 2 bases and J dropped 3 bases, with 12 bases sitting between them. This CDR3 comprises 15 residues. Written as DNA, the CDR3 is TGTGCCAGCAGTTTAGCGTCGGGGGATACAGATACGCAGTATTTT. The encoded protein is CASSLASGDTDTQYF.

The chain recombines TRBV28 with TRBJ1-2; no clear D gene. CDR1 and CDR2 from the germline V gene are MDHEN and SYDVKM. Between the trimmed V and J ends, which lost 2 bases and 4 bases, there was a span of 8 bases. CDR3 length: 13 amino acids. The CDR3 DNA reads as TGTGCCAGCAGTTTACCCCGCCCCTATGGCTACACCTTC. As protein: CASSLPRPYGYTF.

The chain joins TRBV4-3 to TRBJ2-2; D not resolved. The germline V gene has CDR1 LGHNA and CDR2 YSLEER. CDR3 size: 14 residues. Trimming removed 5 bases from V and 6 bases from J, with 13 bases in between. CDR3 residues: CASSSEAYSGELFF. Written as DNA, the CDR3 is TGCGCCAGCAGCTCTGAGGCCTATTCCGGGGAGCTGTTTTTT.